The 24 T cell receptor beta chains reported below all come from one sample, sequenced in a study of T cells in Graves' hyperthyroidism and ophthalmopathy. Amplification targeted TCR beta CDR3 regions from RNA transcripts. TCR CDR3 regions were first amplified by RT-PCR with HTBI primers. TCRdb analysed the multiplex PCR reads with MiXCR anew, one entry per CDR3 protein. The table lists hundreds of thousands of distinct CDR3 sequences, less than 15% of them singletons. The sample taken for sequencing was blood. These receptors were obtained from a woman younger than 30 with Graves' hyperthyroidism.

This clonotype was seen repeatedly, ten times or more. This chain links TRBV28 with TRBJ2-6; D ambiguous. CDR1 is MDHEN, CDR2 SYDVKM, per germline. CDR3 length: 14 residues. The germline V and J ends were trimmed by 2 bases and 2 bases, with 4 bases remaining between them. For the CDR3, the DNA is TGTGCCAGCAGTTTACAGACTGGGGCCAACGTCCTGACTTTC. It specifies CASSLQTGANVLTF.

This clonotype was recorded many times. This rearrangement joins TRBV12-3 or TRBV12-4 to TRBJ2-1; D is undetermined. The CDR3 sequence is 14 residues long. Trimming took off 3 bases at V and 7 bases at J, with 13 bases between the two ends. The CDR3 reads CASSFSINPNEQFF. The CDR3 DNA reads TGTGCCAGCAGTTTTAGTATTAACCCTAATGAGCAGTTCTTC.

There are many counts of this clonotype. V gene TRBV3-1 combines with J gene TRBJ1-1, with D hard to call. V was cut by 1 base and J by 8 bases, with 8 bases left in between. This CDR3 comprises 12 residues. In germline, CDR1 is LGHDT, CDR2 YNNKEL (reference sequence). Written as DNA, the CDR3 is TGTGCCAGCAGCCAAGTTAACCGGGAAGCTTTCTTT. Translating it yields CASSQVNREAFF.

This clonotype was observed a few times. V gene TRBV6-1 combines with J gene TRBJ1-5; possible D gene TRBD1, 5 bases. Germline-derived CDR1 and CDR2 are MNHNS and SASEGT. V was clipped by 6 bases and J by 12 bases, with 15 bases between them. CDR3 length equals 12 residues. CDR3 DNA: TGTGCCAGCAGCCTCCCCGCACAGGACCAGCATTTT. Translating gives CASSLPAQDQHF.

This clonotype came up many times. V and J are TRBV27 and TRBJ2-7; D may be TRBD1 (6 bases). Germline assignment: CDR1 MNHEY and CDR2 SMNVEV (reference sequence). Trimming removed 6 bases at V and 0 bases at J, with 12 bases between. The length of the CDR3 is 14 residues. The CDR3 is CASRPGQISYEQYF. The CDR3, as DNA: TGTGCCAGCAGGCCAGGACAGATCTCCTACGAGCAGTACTTC.

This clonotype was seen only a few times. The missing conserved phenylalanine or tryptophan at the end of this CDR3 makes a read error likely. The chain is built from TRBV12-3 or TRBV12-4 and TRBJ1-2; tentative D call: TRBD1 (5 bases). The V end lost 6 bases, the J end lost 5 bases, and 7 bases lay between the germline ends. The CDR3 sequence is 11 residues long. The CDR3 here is CASSPGYGYTL. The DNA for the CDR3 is TGTGCCAGCAGCCCAGGGTATGGCTACACCCTC.

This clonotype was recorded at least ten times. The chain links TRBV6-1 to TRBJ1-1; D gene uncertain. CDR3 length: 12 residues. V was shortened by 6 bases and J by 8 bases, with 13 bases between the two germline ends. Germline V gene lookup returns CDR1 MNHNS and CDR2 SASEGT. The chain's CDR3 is CASSHGRVEAFF. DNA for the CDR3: TGTGCCAGCAGCCACGGGCGGGTCGAAGCTTTCTTT.

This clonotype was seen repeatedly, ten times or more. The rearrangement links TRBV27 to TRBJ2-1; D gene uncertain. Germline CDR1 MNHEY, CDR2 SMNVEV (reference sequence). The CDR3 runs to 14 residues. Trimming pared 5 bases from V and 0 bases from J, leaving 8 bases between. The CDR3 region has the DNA TGTGCCAGCAGTACGCGGAGCTCCTACAATGAGCAGTTCTTC. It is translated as CASSTRSSYNEQFF.

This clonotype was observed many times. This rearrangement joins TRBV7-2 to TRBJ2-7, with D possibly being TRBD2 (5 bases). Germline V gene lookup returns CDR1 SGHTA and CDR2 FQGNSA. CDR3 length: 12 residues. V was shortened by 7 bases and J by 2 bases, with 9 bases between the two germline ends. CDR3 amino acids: CASKVGAYEQYF. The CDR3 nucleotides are TGTGCCAGCAAGGTCGGGGCCTACGAGCAGTACTTC.

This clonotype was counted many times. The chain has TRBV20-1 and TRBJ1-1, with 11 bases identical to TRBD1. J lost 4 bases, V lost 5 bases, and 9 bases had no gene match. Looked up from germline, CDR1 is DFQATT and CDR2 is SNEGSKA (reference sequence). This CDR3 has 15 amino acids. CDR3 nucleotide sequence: TGCAGTGCTCCGGACAGGGGGCGTGGGGGCACTGAAGCTTTCTTT. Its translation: CSAPDRGRGGTEAFF.

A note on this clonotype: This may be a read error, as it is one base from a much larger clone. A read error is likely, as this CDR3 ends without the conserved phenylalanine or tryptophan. CDR3 DNA: TGTGCTAGTGGTTTGGTACTGGGACGGGGGGGATCCTACAATGAGCAGTTCCTC. Residues: CASGLVLGRGGSYNEQFL. The chain has TRBV12-5 and TRBJ2-1; TRBD2 aligns across 8 bases. The J segment lost 1 base and the V segment lost 0 bases, leaving 8 bases of the junction unmatched. The CDR3 extends over 18 amino acids. CDR1 LGHNT and CDR2 FRNRAP come from the germline V gene.

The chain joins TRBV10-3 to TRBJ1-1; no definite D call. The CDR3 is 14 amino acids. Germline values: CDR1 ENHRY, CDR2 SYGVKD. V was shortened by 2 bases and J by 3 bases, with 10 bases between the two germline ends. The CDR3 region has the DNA TGTGCCATCAGTGAGCGGATCATGGACACTGAAGCTTTCTTT. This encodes CAISERIMDTEAFF.

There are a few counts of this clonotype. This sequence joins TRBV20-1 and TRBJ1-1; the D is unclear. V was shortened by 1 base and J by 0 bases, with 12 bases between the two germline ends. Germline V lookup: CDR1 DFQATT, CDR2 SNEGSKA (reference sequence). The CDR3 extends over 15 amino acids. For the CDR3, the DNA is TGCAGTGCTAGAGTGGGTAGGATCATGAACACTGAAGCTTTCTTT. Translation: CSARVGRIMNTEAFF.

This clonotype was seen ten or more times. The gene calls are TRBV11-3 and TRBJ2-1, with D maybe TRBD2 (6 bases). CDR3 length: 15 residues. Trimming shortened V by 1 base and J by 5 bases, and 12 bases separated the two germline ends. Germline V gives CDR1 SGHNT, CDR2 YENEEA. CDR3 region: CASSLVEGGDNEQFF. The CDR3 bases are TGTGCCAGCAGCTTAGTCGAGGGCGGGGACAATGAGCAGTTCTTC.

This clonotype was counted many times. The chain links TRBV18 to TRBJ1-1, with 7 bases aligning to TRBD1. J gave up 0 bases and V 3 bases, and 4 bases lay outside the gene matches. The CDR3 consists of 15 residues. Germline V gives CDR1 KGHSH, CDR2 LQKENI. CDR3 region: CASSPSTGLNTEAFF. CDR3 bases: TGTGCCAGCTCACCTTCGACAGGGCTGAACACTGAAGCTTTCTTT.

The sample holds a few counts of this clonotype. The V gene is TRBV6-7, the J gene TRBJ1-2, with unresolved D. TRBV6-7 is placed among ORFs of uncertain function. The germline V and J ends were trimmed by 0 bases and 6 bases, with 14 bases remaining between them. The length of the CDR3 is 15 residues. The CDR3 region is CASSYSGNSEDGYTF. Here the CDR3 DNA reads TGTGCCAGCAGTTACTCGGGGAACAGTGAGGATGGCTACACCTTC.

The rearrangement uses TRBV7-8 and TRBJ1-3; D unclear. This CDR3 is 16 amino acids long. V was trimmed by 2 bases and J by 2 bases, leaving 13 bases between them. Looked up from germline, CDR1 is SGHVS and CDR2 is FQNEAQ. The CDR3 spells CASSLYSSTAGNTIYF. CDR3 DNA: TGTGCCAGCAGCTTATACTCATCGACGGCTGGAAACACCATATATTTT.

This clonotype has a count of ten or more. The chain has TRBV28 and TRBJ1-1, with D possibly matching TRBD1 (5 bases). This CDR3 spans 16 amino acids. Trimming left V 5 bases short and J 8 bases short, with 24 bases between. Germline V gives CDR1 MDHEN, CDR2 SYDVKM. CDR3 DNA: TGTGCCAGCAGTAGCCGAGGCGGGCCCGAGGGGCGCGAAGCTTTCTTT. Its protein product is CASSSRGGPEGREAFF.

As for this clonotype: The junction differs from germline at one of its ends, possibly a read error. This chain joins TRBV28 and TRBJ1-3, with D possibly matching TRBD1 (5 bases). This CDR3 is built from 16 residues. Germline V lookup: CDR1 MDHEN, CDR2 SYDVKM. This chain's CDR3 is CASSPPARAGGNTIYF. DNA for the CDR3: TGCGCCAGCAGCCCACCAGCCAGGGCAGGCGGAAACACCATATATTTT.

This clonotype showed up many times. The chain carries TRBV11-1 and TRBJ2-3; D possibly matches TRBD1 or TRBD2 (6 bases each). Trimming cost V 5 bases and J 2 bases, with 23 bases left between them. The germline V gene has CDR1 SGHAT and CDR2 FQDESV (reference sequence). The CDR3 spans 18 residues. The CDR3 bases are TGTGCCAGCAGCGGGTTACTAGAGGGGGGCCATCTCACAGATACGCAGTATTTT. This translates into CASSGLLEGGHLTDTQYF.

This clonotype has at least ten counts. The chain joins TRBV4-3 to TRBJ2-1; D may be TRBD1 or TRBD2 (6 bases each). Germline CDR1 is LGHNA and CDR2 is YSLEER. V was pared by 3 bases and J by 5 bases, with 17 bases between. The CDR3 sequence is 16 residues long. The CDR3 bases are TGCGCCAGCAGCCATGTAGGGGGGCGCGACCACAATGAGCAGTTCTTC. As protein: CASSHVGGRDHNEQFF.

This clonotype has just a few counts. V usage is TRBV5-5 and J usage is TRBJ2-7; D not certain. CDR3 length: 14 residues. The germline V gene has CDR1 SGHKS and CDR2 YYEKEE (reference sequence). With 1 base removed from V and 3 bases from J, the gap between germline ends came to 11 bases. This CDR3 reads CASSLYGRYYEQYF. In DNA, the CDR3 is TGTGCCAGCAGCTTGTACGGCCGGTACTACGAGCAGTACTTC.

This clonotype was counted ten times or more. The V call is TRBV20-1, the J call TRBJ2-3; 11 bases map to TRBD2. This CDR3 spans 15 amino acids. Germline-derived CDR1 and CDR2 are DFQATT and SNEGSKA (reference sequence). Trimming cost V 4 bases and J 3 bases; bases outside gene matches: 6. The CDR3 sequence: CSATQTSGKTDTQYF. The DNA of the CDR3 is TGCAGTGCTACCCAGACTAGCGGGAAGACAGATACGCAGTATTTT.

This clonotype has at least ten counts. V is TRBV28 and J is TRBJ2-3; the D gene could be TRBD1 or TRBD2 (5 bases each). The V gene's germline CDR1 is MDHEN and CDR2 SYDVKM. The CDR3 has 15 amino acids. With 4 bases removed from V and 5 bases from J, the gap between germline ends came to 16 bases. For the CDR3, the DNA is TGTGCCAGCAGTTCCCCGGGGCGCGGCAAAGATACGCAGTATTTT. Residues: CASSSPGRGKDTQYF.